This T cell receptor beta chain was identified in a study of molecular identifiers for immune sequencing clone quantification. Regarding this clonotype: This may be a read error: a much more frequent sequence differs by one nucleotide.

TCRdb called the PCR reads again in MiXCR, with one record for every CDR3 protein. The table lists 250,000 to 350,000 distinct CDR3 sequences, 20% to 25% of them singletons. The CDR3 sequence is 16 residues long. Between the trimmed V and J ends, which lost 1 base and 6 bases, there was a span of 18 bases. Germline lookup yields CDR1 SGHTA and CDR2 FQGTGA. This receptor was taken from a human donor in good health. Some libraries in this study had Jurkat cell RNA spiked in. V usage is TRBV7-3 and J usage is TRBJ1-1; perhaps TRBD1 as D (5 bases). Specimen: naive CD8+ T cells from blood, with Jurkat cell RNA spiked in. Noted subset: FACS-sorted CD8+CD4-CCR7+CD45RA+ naive T cells. The CDR3 spells CASSLSGAGTNAEAFF. The CDR3 coding sequence is TGTGCCAGCAGCTTAAGTGGGGCAGGAACCAACGCTGAAGCTTTCTTT.